This T cell receptor beta chain was documented in a study of shared clonotypes between healthy human individuals. Study results and limitations: The diversity represented, both genetic and in exposure history, was limited by few donors.

Concerning this clone: As yet, its antigen is unknown.

Adults of Caucasian background living in Nashville, Tennessee made up all donors. The CDR3 is made up of 13 amino acids. Germline V gene data show CDR1 as WNHNN and CDR2 as SYGVQD (reference sequence). Trimming took 5 bases from V and 3 from J, leaving 11 bases between them. TCRdb's copy holds only in-frame clones and misses some; the assay was immunoSEQ multiplex PCR. The sample includes fewer than 850,000 clones, around 72% of them seen just once. The TCR comes from a woman in her 30s in good health. The sequencing input was memory CD4+ T cells sorted from blood. The subset was: CD45RA-negative fraction. The chain carries TRBV10-1 and TRBJ2-7, with no clear D. The DNA for the CDR3 is TGCGCCAGCAGTCCAGCCCCGGACTACGAGCAGTACTTC. This codes for CASSPAPDYEQYF.